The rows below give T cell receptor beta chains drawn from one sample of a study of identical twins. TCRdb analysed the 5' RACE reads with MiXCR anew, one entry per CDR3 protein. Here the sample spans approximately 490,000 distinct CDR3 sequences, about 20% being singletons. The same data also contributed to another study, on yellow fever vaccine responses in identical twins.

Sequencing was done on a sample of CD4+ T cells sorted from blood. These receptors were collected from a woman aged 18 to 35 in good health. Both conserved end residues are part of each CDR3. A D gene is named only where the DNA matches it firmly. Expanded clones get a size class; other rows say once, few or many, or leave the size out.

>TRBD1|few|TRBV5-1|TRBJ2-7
CASSLPPGQSYTYEQYF
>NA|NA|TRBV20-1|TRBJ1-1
CSARGGRRSTEAFF
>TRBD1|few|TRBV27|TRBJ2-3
CASRTGRTDTQYF
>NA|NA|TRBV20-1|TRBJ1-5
CSVPENSNQPQHF
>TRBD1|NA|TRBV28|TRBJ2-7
CASRQTGYEQYF
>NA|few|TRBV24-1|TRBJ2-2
CATSNLNTGELFF
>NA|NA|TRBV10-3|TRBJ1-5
CAISGRDDSNQPQHF
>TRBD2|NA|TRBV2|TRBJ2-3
CASSEGGLAGVSDTQYF
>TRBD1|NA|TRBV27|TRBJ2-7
CASNPAGTGGSHEQYF
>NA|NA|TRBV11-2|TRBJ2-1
CASSRQGWENNEQFF
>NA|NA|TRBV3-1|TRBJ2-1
CASSQMGLTYNEQFF
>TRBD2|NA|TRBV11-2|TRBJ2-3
CASSPGLAGGRDTQYF
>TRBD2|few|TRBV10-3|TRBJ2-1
CAISGVSGFNNEQFF
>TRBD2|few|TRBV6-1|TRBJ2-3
CAGRGLVVVTDTQYF
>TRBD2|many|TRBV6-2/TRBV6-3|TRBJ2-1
CASSYSPSGGLYNEQFF
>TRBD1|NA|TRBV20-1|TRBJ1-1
CSARDWGQVRNTEAFF
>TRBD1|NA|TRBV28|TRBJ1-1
CASSPPRGSGAEAFF
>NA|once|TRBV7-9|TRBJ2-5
CASSLVFGGEIQETQYF
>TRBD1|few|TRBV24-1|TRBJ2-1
CATRPTTGEVNEQFF
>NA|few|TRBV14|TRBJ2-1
CASSRAIRAPEQFF
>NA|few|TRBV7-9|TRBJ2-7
CASSLSARGSEQYF
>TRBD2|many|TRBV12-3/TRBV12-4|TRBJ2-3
CASSTSGSSDTQYF
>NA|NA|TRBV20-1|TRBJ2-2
CSASDLGYTGELFF
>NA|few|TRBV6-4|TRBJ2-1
CASSEDGYNEQFF
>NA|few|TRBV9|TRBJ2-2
CASSVRQPNTGELFF
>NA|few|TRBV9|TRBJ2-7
CASSPRGTGGHEQYF
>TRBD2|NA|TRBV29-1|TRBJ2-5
CSVGTSGGPGETQYF
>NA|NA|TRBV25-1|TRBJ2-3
CASSFKGGYGDTQYF
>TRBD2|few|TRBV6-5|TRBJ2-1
CASSYPAGGRNNEQFF
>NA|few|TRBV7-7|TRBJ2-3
CASSLGVGMTDTQYF
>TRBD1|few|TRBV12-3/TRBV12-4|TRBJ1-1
CASRLDRVNTEAFF
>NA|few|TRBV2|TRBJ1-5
CASSGLGDQPQHF
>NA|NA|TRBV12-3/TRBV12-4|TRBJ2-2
CASCRSVIWDTGELFF
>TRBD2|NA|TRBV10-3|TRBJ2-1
CAISGRASHNEQFF
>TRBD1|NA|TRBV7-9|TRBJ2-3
CASSLGQPRGADTQYF
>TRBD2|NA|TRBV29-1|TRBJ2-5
CSAASGTSGGETQYF
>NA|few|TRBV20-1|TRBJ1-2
CSARGGMGTGGYTF
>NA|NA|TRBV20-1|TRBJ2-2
CSAMKASNTGELFF
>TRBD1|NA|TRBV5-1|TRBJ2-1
CASSLDPPGGGADEQFF
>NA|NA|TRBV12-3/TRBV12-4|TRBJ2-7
CASSLSPEQYF
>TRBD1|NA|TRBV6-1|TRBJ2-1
CASSRDRVQNNEQFF
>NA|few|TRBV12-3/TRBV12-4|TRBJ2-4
CASSSSVPKNIQYF
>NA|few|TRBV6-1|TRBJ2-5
CASSGNRVGVETQYF
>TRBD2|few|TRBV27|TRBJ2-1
CASSHAGTSGKDEQFF
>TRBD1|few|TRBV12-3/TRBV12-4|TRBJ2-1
CASSYEGTGSDEQFF
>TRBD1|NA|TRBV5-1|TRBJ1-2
CASSLGQGAGYGYTF
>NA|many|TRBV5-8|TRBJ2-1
CASSLSGTYNEQFF
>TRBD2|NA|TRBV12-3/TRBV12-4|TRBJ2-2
CASSSRLAGGAGELFF
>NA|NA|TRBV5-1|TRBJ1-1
CASSGGNLAGANTEAFF
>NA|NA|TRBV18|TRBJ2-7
CASSRDIYYEQYF
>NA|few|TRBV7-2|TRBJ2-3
CASSLITADTQYF
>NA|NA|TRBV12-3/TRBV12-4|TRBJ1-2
CASSLDKARGYGYTF
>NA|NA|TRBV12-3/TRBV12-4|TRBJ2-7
CASSYSPWEQYF